The 30 T cell receptor beta chains below were found in one sample sequenced in a study of blood T cell repertoires in COVID-19. TCRdb keeps only in-frame clones here, not all; method: immunoSEQ multiplex PCR. The data hold around 250,000 clones, with around nine tenths observed a single time. The sequenced sample consisted of PBMCs or T cells enriched from blood (not recorded which). The receptors shown here come from a woman in her 50s who had recovered from COVID-19.

The rearrangement uses TRBV4-3 and TRBJ1-6, with 7 bases matching TRBD1. The CDR3 extends over 15 amino acids. V was clipped by 4 bases and J by 8 bases; unmatched bases: 8. Germline lookup yields CDR1 LGHNA and CDR2 YSLEER. Here the CDR3 DNA reads TGCGCCAGCAGCCCTACGAGACAGGGCGATTCACCCCTCCACTTT. Residues: CASSPTRQGDSPLHF.

This rearrangement joins TRBV9 to TRBJ2-1, with unresolved D. V lost 3 bases to trimming and J lost 0 bases, with 16 bases between them. CDR1 SGDLS and CDR2 YYNGEE come from the germline V gene. This CDR3 spans 17 amino acids. The CDR3 region is CASSALPYGGSYNEQFF. CDR3 sequence (DNA): TGTGCCAGCAGCGCACTCCCTTATGGCGGCTCCTACAATGAGCAGTTCTTC.

The chain uses TRBV28 and TRBJ2-1; 11 bases agree with TRBD2. Germline CDR1 MDHEN, CDR2 SYDVKM. Losses at the gene ends were 5 bases for V and 2 bases for J; bases not matched to a gene: 5. This CDR3 contains 16 residues. The CDR3 DNA follows: TGTGCCAGCAGTCCCCCGACTAGCGGGACCTACAATGAGCAGTTCTTC. Encoded protein: CASSPPTSGTYNEQFF.

The rearrangement links TRBV6-2 or TRBV6-3 to TRBJ2-3; TRBD2 matches 8 bases. Trimming took 4 bases from V and 0 from J; bases not matched to a gene: 6. CDR1 is MNHEY, CDR2 SVGEGT, per germline. The CDR3 covers 16 residues. The CDR3 bases are TGTGCCAGCAGTTGGCGGGAGGCGTCGAGCACAGATACGCAGTATTTT. As protein: CASSWREASSTDTQYF.

This chain joins TRBV4-1 and TRBJ1-5; TRBD1 is a possible D gene (6 bases). The germline V gene encodes CDR1 MGHRA and CDR2 YSYEKL. V lost 4 bases to trimming and J lost 3 bases, with 16 bases between them. CDR3 size: 16 residues. For the CDR3, the DNA is TGCGCCAGCAGCCCATTGGGGACACTCTCCAATCAGCCCCAGCATTTT. The encoded protein is CASSPLGTLSNQPQHF.

J is TRBJ2-1 and V is TRBV6-5; 8 bases are shared with TRBD2. The CDR3 runs to 14 residues. CDR1 and CDR2 from the germline V gene are MNHEY and SVGAGI. The V segment lost 7 bases and the J segment 8 bases; nucleotides outside the gene matches: 10. The chain's CDR3 is CASIHSGTGDEQFF. As DNA, the CDR3 is TGTGCCAGCATCCATAGCGGGACTGGCGATGAGCAGTTCTTC.

The chain joins TRBV9 to TRBJ2-7, with 9 bases fitting TRBD2. The CDR3 has 14 amino acids. The ends lost 0 bases at V and 6 bases at J; junction bases unmatched: 4. CDR1 is SGDLS, CDR2 YYNGEE, per germline. CDR3 DNA sequence: TGTGCCAGCAGCGTAGGATTAGCGGGAGTCGAGCAGTACTTC. Its protein product is CASSVGLAGVEQYF.

V and J are TRBV7-2 and TRBJ1-6; D may be TRBD1 (5 bases). The CDR3 loop spans 15 amino acids. Deletions cut 0 bases from V and 7 bases from J, with 10 bases between. From germline, CDR1 is SGHTA and CDR2 FQGNSA. This chain's CDR3 is CASSLAWGRNSPLHF. The CDR3 coding sequence is TGTGCCAGCAGCTTAGCGTGGGGGAGGAATTCACCCCTCCACTTT.

The chain has TRBV7-3 and TRBJ2-2; maybe TRBD2 (5 bases). Per the germline V gene, CDR1 is SGHTA and CDR2 is FQGTGA. The CDR3 totals 13 residues. V gave up 3 bases and J gave up 6 bases, with 8 bases separating them. The CDR3 DNA is TGTGCCAGCAGCTTCGACTACGCCGGGGAGCTGTTTTTT. Protein sequence: CASSFDYAGELFF.

This chain joins TRBV11-2 and TRBJ2-5; 14 nucleotides match TRBD2. Germline V CDR1 and CDR2: SGHAT, FQNNGV. This CDR3 spans 20 amino acids. The junction had 11 bases not matched to a gene; V was cut back by 0 bases and J by 2 bases. The CDR3 protein is CASSLDPLTSGRDWQETQYF. CDR3 in DNA: TGTGCCAGCAGCTTAGATCCCTTGACTAGCGGGAGGGATTGGCAAGAGACCCAGTACTTC.

The chain is built from TRBV18 and TRBJ2-7; TRBD2 matches 10 bases. Germline V CDR1 and CDR2: KGHSH, LQKENI. J lost 4 bases, V lost 1 base, and 7 bases had no gene match. This CDR3 is built from 16 residues. The CDR3 spells CASSPQPPGLAYEQYF. CDR3 DNA sequence: TGTGCCAGCTCACCACAGCCTCCGGGACTAGCGTACGAGCAGTACTTC. Filled out from reference TRBV18 and TRBJ2-7, the complete variable domain reads NAGVMQNPRHLVRRRGQEARLRCSPMKGHSHVYWYRQLPEEGLKFMVYLQKENIIDESGMPKERFSAEFPKEGPSILRIQQVVRGDSAAYFCASSPQPPGLAYEQYFGPGTRLTVT.

CDR3 coding DNA: TGTGCCAGCAGTTTTTTAGCCGGGGAGCTGTTTTTT. Translating gives CASSFLAGELFF. The genes are TRBV27 and TRBJ2-2; D not certain. V lost 3 bases and J lost 6, with 5 bases in between. The CDR3 contains 12 residues. From germline, CDR1 is MNHEY and CDR2 SMNVEV (reference sequence).

This chain connects TRBV2 to TRBJ2-5; 7 nucleotides line up with TRBD1. Germline lookup yields CDR1 SNHLY and CDR2 FYNNEI. With V trimmed by 6 bases and J by 7 bases, 8 bases remained unmatched. This CDR3 comprises 13 residues. The CDR3 bases are TGTGCCAGCAGAGGGGGCTTTTATGTGACCCAGTACTTC. It is translated as CASRGGFYVTQYF.

The chain combines TRBV2 with TRBJ1-5; D perhaps matches TRBD1 (6 bases). The germline V gene has CDR1 SNHLY and CDR2 FYNNEI. The CDR3 runs to 13 residues. V dropped 6 bases and J dropped 5 bases, with 11 bases sitting between them. This CDR3 reads CASRGQGYQPQHF. CDR3 in DNA: TGTGCCAGCAGAGGCCAGGGGTATCAGCCCCAGCATTTT.

CDR3 residues: CASSSTLSRQGGRSYEQYF. CDR3 coding DNA: TGTGCCAGCAGTTCAACCCTCTCCCGACAGGGGGGTAGGTCCTACGAGCAGTACTTC. The rearrangement joins TRBV27 to TRBJ2-7, with 9 bases lining up with TRBD1. J lost 1 base, V lost 4 bases, and 17 bases had no gene match. Per the germline V gene, CDR1 is MNHEY and CDR2 is SMNVEV (reference sequence). This CDR3 has 19 amino acids.

The V and J genes are TRBV19 and TRBJ2-7; 7 bases are a match to TRBD1. The trim removed 6 bases at V and 7 bases at J, leaving 9 bases unmatched. The CDR3 extends over 13 amino acids. Germline CDR1 and CDR2: LNHDA and SQIVND (reference sequence). CDR3 sequence: CASSTGAAGEQYF. CDR3 DNA: TGTGCCAGTAGCACAGGGGCAGCAGGAGAGCAGTACTTC.

CDR3 sequence reads: CASTPGQSYEQYF. For the CDR3, the DNA is TGTGCCAGTACCCCAGGACAGAGCTACGAGCAGTACTTC. This chain links TRBV19 with TRBJ2-7, with a tentative D call TRBD1 (6 bases). Trimming stripped 7 bases from V and 3 bases from J, with 13 bases between. Germline lookup yields CDR1 LNHDA and CDR2 SQIVND (reference sequence). This CDR3 is 13 amino acids long. Looking up the rest from reference TRBV19 and TRBJ2-7 gives the full variable domain: DGGITQSPKYLFRKEGQNVTLSCEQNLNHDAMYWYRQDPGQGLRLIYYSQIVNDFQKGDIAEGYSVSREKKESFPLTVTSAQKNPTAFYLCASTPGQSYEQYFGPGTRLTVT.

The rearrangement links TRBV4-3 to TRBJ2-2; 7 bases are shared with TRBD2. Germline lookup yields CDR1 LGHNA and CDR2 YSLEER. The CDR3 has 18 amino acids. V shed 0 bases, J shed 2 bases, and the junction held 9 bases outside the gene matches. This CDR3 reads CASSQDTVLAENTGELFF. The CDR3 region has the DNA TGCGCCAGCAGCCAAGATACGGTGCTAGCGGAAAACACCGGGGAGCTGTTTTTT.

The V gene is TRBV7-2, the J gene TRBJ1-3, with TRBD1 matching 8 bases. CDR1 is SGHTA and CDR2 is FQGNSA in the germline V gene. After removal of 9 bases from V and 3 bases from J, the junction contained 4 bases not matched to a gene. There are 13 residues in the CDR3. This chain's CDR3 is CASLTGVGNTIYF. As DNA, the CDR3 is TGTGCCAGTCTGACAGGGGTTGGAAACACCATATATTTT.

The CDR3 sequence: CASSSIQGYAEAFF. The CDR3, as DNA: TGTGCCAGCAGCTCAATACAGGGGTATGCTGAAGCTTTCTTT. The chain links TRBV11-1 to TRBJ1-1; 7 bases map to TRBD1. V shed 4 bases and J 6 bases; nucleotides not matched to a gene: 8. The germline gives CDR1 SGHAT, CDR2 FQDESV (reference sequence). The CDR3 is 14 amino acids. Full variable domain (missing parts from reference TRBV11-1 and TRBJ1-1): EAEVAQSPRYKITEKSQAVAFWCDPISGHATLYWYRQILGQGPELLVQFQDESVVDDSQLPKDRFSAERLKGVDSTLKIQPAELGDSAMYLCASSSIQGYAEAFFGQGTRLTVV.

This chain uses TRBV27 with TRBJ1-4; 7 nucleotides match TRBD1. The germline CDR1 and CDR2 sequences are MNHEY and SMNVEV (reference sequence). The CDR3 has 14 amino acids. After removal of 6 bases from V and 0 bases from J, the junction contained 1 base not matched to a gene. CDR3 in amino acids: CASRTGTTNEKLFF. The CDR3 DNA reads TGTGCCAGCAGGACAGGGACAACTAATGAAAAACTGTTTTTT.

The V gene is TRBV27, the J gene TRBJ2-7, with 10 nucleotides matching TRBD2. The V gene's germline CDR1 is MNHEY and CDR2 SMNVEV (reference sequence). CDR3 length equals 20 residues. The V and J ends lost 3 bases and 4 bases, in that order; junction bases with no gene match: 21. The CDR3 loop reads CASSFPNYVQPSGSRYEQYF. The CDR3 DNA sequence: TGTGCCAGCAGTTTCCCCAATTACGTACAACCTAGCGGGAGTCGGTACGAGCAGTACTTC.

J is TRBJ1-1 and V is TRBV7-9, with D perhaps TRBD1 (5 bases). Trimming pared 5 bases from V and 5 bases from J, leaving 12 bases between. CDR1 is SEHNR and CDR2 is FQNEAQ in the germline V gene (reference sequence). The CDR3 runs to 13 residues. CDR3: CASSLEGLTEAFF. In nucleotides, the CDR3 is TGTGCCAGCAGCCTAGAGGGGTTGACTGAAGCTTTCTTT.

The chain uses TRBV28 and TRBJ1-1; D gene ambiguous. The CDR3 covers 13 residues. Germline CDR1 is MDHEN and CDR2 is SYDVKM. V lost 3 bases and J 2 bases, leaving 7 bases between the germline ends. The CDR3 is CASSLPVNTEAFF. The CDR3 bases are TGTGCCAGCAGTTTGCCAGTAAACACTGAAGCTTTCTTT.

This chain joins TRBV4-2 and TRBJ2-5; 7 nucleotides align to TRBD1. Germline assignment: CDR1 LGHNA and CDR2 YNFKEQ. This CDR3 has 14 residues. Trimming at V came to 0 bases and at J to 3 bases, leaving 1 base not matched to a gene. In nucleotides, the CDR3 is TGTGCCAGCAGCCAAGACGACAGGGAAGAGACCCAGTACTTC. This sequence encodes CASSQDDREETQYF.

The chain is built from TRBV11-2 and TRBJ2-5, with 11 bases fitting TRBD2. Germline-derived CDR1 and CDR2 are SGHAT and FQNNGV. CDR3 size: 15 residues. V dropped 5 bases and J dropped 4; count of bases not matched to a gene: 6. Written as DNA, the CDR3 is TGTGCCAGCAGCCCAGCCGGGACTAGCGGAGAGACCCAGTACTTC. It specifies CASSPAGTSGETQYF.

CDR3 loop: CASSLAAGGGDSYEQYF. Written as DNA, the CDR3 is TGTGCCAGCAGCTTAGCGGCCGGCGGGGGTGACTCCTACGAGCAGTACTTC. The rearrangement links TRBV7-2 to TRBJ2-7, with TRBD2 matching over 7 bases. V was pared by 0 bases and J by 0 bases, with 8 bases of the junction left unmatched. CDR3 length equals 17 residues. Germline V gene sequence: CDR1 SGHTA, CDR2 FQGNSA.

The chain is built from TRBV23-1 and TRBJ2-7; D remains unclear. TRBV23-1 is treated as an ORF (open reading frame) with a function not yet certain. CDR3 length: 10 amino acids. V lost 11 bases and J lost 4, with 9 bases in between. CDR3 in amino acids: CAPRRYEQYF. The CDR3 coding sequence is TGCGCCCCACGGCGGTACGAGCAGTACTTC.

This clone was observed a single time. V gene TRBV10-3 combines with J gene TRBJ2-5, with 9 bases matching TRBD1. Unmatched junction bases numbered 9, after V lost 2 bases and J lost 5 bases. Germline V lookup: CDR1 ENHRY, CDR2 SYGVKD. This CDR3 has 16 residues. The CDR3 region has the DNA TGTGCCATCAGTGAGCCGGGTAGACAGGGGGTCGAGACCCAGTACTTC. Translating it yields CAISEPGRQGVETQYF.

The V call is TRBV30, the J call TRBJ2-7, with a weak D call TRBD2 (7 bases). V lost 0 bases and J lost 0, with 24 bases in between. This CDR3 is built from 19 residues. Germline-derived CDR1 and CDR2 are GTSNPN and SVGIG (reference sequence). Written as DNA, the CDR3 is TGTGCCTGGAGTGTTCTTCGGACCTCGGGGGGCCCATCCTCCTACGAGCAGTACTTC. This sequence encodes CAWSVLRTSGGPSSYEQYF.